These T cell receptor beta chains were read from a single sample in a study of T cells after yellow fever vaccination. TCRdb fed the 5' RACE reads into MiXCR, producing one record per CDR3 protein. The top ten clones hold just under 15% of a sample with around 590,000 distinct CDR3 sequences, roughly an eighth of them seen once. The sequenced sample was PBMCs, obtained on the day of the yellow fever booster vaccination. These receptors originate from a man aged 25-45 years who received the YFV17D yellow fever vaccine. CDR3s include the opening cysteine and the closing phenylalanine or tryptophan. Each record gives: J gene, V gene, clone size, D gene, CDR3 DNA, CDR3 protein. D genes are given only for firm matches. The size field is filled for only some rows; it gives once, few, many or a size class.

TRBJ2-1 TRBV7-3 many TRBD2 TGTGCCAGCAGCCCGAAGGAGCGGGGGTCCTACAATGAGCAGTTCTTC CASSPKERGSYNEQFF
TRBJ2-1 TRBV7-9 many - TGTGCCAGCAGCCCCCTGAGTGTACACGAAACGACAGGATCCTACAATGAGCAGTTCTTC CASSPLSVHETTGSYNEQFF
TRBJ2-2 TRBV15 few - TGTGCCACCAGCCTATCGGACTGGAACACCGGGGAGCTGTTTTTT CATSLSDWNTGELFF
TRBJ1-1 TRBV7-2 few TRBD1 TGTGCCAGCAGCTCGCAGGGGGGCTACACTGAAGCTTTCTTT CASSSQGGYTEAFF
TRBJ2-1 TRBV29-1 - - TGCAGCGTTGGATTACTATCCAATGAGCAGTTCTTC CSVGLLSNEQFF
TRBJ2-3 TRBV5-1 many - TGCGCCAGCAGCTTTCAGAGGGGAGGAGTAAGCACAGATACGCAGTATTTT CASSFQRGGVSTDTQYF
TRBJ1-1 TRBV29-1 few - TGCAGCGTAAGTACAGGGTGGACTGAAGCTTTCTTT CSVSTGWTEAFF
TRBJ2-5 TRBV19 few - TGTGCCAGTAGTATGCCGACGGACAGGACCCAGTACTTC CASSMPTDRTQYF
TRBJ2-7 TRBV18 many - TGTGCCAGCTCACAGGATCCCGGCTACGAGCAGTACTTC CASSQDPGYEQYF
TRBJ2-5 TRBV5-5 - - TGTGCCAGCAGCTTAGCCGCCGGCACCTCCTGGGTAGAGACCCAGTACTTC CASSLAAGTSWVETQYF
TRBJ1-3 TRBV4-2 few - TGTGCCAGCAGCCAAGAGGGGGGGGCTGGAAACACCATATATTTT CASSQEGGAGNTIYF
TRBJ1-4 TRBV7-2 many TRBD1 TGTGCCAGCAGCCTGACAGGGGTCGTTGAAAAACTGTTTTTT CASSLTGVVEKLFF
TRBJ2-5 TRBV20-1 many TRBD1 TGCAGTGCTAGCGGTAGGACAGGGCAAGAGACCCAGTACTTC CSASGRTGQETQYF
TRBJ1-2 TRBV20-1 few TRBD1 TGCAGTGCTAGCTACAGGGGCTATGGCTACACCTTC CSASYRGYGYTF
TRBJ2-5 TRBV20-1 - - TGCAGCGCTGGGGGAGTGAGGGCAGAGACCCAGTACTTC CSAGGVRAETQYF
TRBJ2-7 TRBV20-1 - - TGCAGTGCCCCCACCCAGGGGCCCTCCTACGAGCAGTACTTC CSAPTQGPSYEQYF